The 6 T cell receptor beta chains in this list originate from one sample, sequenced in a study of cytomegalovirus exposure and HLA in healthy donors (dated by TCRdb to about 2017). The method behind the library was the immunoSEQ multiplex PCR assay. TCRdb provides this immuneACCESS table in a form limited to in-frame rearrangements. Some clones are lacking; in checked studies, under half of them reflect an unresolved V gene, and why the rest are absent is not known. For this sample the table gives some 240,000 clones, of which more than 75% were detected only once. The ten largest clones take up approximately 2% of the sample. The sample comprised PBMCs. The receptors stem from a woman aged 18-29 years in good health and CMV-seropositive.

This chain links TRBV19 with TRBJ1-1; TRBD1 agrees at 9 bases. CDR1 LNHDA and CDR2 SQIVND come from the germline V gene (reference sequence). CDR3 length: 14 residues. V shed 5 bases, J shed 1 base, and the junction held 2 bases outside the gene matches. Here the CDR3 DNA reads TGTGCCAGTAGTGCGGGACAGGGGAACACTGAAGCTTTCTTT. Residues: CASSAGQGNTEAFF.

This sequence joins TRBV5-6 and TRBJ1-5, with D perhaps TRBD1 (6 bases). CDR1 SGHDT and CDR2 YYEEEE come from the germline V gene. V lost 0 bases and J 4 bases, leaving 14 bases between the germline ends. CDR3 size: 16 residues. CDR3 sequence: CASSLAGRGGNQPQHF. The CDR3 DNA is TGTGCCAGCAGCTTGGCTGGCAGGGGAGGGAATCAGCCCCAGCATTTT.

The chain links TRBV27 to TRBJ2-1, with a weak D call TRBD1 (5 bases). The CDR3 spans 13 residues. Germline values: CDR1 MNHEY, CDR2 SMNVEV (reference sequence). With 3 bases removed from V and 5 bases from J, the gap between germline ends came to 8 bases. The CDR3 region is CASSFKGDNEQFF. CDR3 DNA: TGTGCCAGCAGTTTTAAAGGGGACAATGAGCAGTTCTTC.

This clone appeared once. The chain links TRBV27 to TRBJ2-3; the D gene is possibly TRBD1 (5 bases). This CDR3 is 14 amino acids long. Trimming took 5 bases from V and 4 from J, leaving 13 bases between them. Per the germline V gene, CDR1 is MNHEY and CDR2 is SMNVEV (reference sequence). DNA of the CDR3: TGTGCCAGCAGTACAGGTATCTCCGCAGATACGCAGTATTTT. This encodes CASSTGISADTQYF.

The rearrangement uses TRBV4-2 and TRBJ2-7; the D gene is possibly TRBD1 (5 bases). V was shortened by 2 bases and J by 2 bases, with 13 bases between the two germline ends. The CDR3 is made up of 15 amino acids. Germline CDR1 LGHNA, CDR2 YNFKEQ. In DNA form, the CDR3 reads TGTGCCAGCAGCCAACAAGCAAGGGGTCCCTACGAGCAGTACTTC. Protein product: CASSQQARGPYEQYF.

This clone occurred a few times. The rearrangement joins TRBV28 to TRBJ2-7; D is possibly TRBD1 (6 bases). The germline V and J ends were trimmed by 6 bases and 4 bases, with 19 bases remaining between them. The CDR3 covers 15 residues. Germline V lookup: CDR1 MDHEN, CDR2 SYDVKM. In nucleotides, the CDR3 is TGTGCCAGCAGGATATCCCAGGGGCTCTGGTACGAGCAGTACTTC. This codes for CASRISQGLWYEQYF.